These 12 T cell receptor beta chains share one sample of origin, sequenced in a study of blood T cells in healthy people across ages. Sample-barcoded 5' priming and a J-beta primer mix drove a second PCR of 7 to 11 cycles. TCRdb analysed the 5' RACE reads with MiXCR anew, one entry per CDR3 protein. The sample holds approximately 900,000 distinct CDR3 sequences, 48% seen once. Source material: blood. The receptors were sampled from a man younger than 45 in good health.

Concerning this clonotype: A junction boundary mismatches the germline segment, possibly from a read error. The rearrangement uses TRBV20-1 and TRBJ2-4; D is perhaps TRBD1 or TRBD2 (6 bases each). Germline CDR1 is DFQATT and CDR2 is SNEGSKA (reference sequence). The CDR3 is 13 residues long. CDR3 nucleotides: TGCAGTGCCAGAGGAGGGGGTCAAAACATTCAGTACTTC. Translating gives CSARGGGQNIQYF.

This clonotype was seen many times. The chain links TRBV5-5 to TRBJ1-2; no clear D gene. V was trimmed by 2 bases and J by 1 base, leaving 9 bases between them. This CDR3 has 14 amino acids. The germline V gene encodes CDR1 SGHKS and CDR2 YYEKEE (reference sequence). The CDR3 sequence: CASSLTTDNYGYTF. CDR3 nucleotide sequence: TGTGCCAGCAGCTTAACGACCGATAACTATGGCTACACCTTC.

The gene calls are TRBV9 and TRBJ2-2, with 11 positions matching TRBD2. Germline values: CDR1 SGDLS, CDR2 YYNGEE. V shed 0 bases and J 6 bases; nucleotides not matched to a gene: 4. The CDR3 is made up of 16 amino acids. The CDR3 nucleotides read TGTGCCAGCAGCGTAGAACTAGCGGGAGCCCCCGGGGAGCTGTTTTTT. As protein: CASSVELAGAPGELFF.

The chain has TRBV4-1 and TRBJ2-7, with D hard to call. The closer fit of TRBJ2-5 to the DNA end suggests the J call may be wrong. The V gene's germline CDR1 is MGHRA and CDR2 YSYEKL. CDR3 length: 14 residues. CDR3 sequence reads: CASSQAANRETQYF. The CDR3 DNA sequence: TGCGCCAGCAGCCAGGCGGCGAATCGAGAGACCCAGTACTTC.

This clonotype has a handful of counts. The chain is built from TRBV5-1 and TRBJ2-5; 7 nucleotides line up with TRBD1. The CDR3 is 15 amino acids. Germline V lookup: CDR1 SGHRS, CDR2 YFSETQ. Germline trimming cut 0 bases from V and 5 bases from J; bases unmatched to any gene: 7. This CDR3 reads CASSLEAGGFETQYF. In DNA form, the CDR3 reads TGCGCCAGCAGCTTGGAGGCAGGGGGTTTTGAGACCCAGTACTTC.

The chain uses TRBV11-1 and TRBJ2-7; tentatively, D is TRBD1 (6 bases). The end of the DNA fits TRBJ2-4 better, so the J call may be wrong. This CDR3 comprises 15 residues. Germline CDR1 and CDR2: SGHAT and FQDESV (reference sequence). The CDR3 nucleotides are TGTGCCAGCAGCCAAGCCGGGACACAGCAAAACATTCAGTACTTC. Its translation: CASSQAGTQQNIQYF.

The V call is TRBV11-2, the J call TRBJ2-7; unclear D gene. The germline CDR1 and CDR2 sequences are SGHAT and FQNNGV. Deletions cut 0 bases from V and 2 bases from J, with 17 bases between. The CDR3 loop spans 17 amino acids. Here the CDR3 DNA reads TGTGCCAGCAGCTTAGAAAGGGCAACAGCCAGACCCTACGAGCAGTACTTC. Its translation is CASSLERATARPYEQYF. The variable domain in full, completed from reference TRBV11-2 and TRBJ2-7, reads EAGVAQSPRYKIIEKRQSVAFWCNPISGHATLYWYQQILGQGPKLLIQFQNNGVVDDSQLPKDRFSAERLKGVDSTLKIQPAKLEDSAVYLCASSLERATARPYEQYFGPGTRLTVT.

With respect to this clonotype: The DNA is left out, because the CDR3 cannot be placed on it with certainty; the CDR3 is given as TCRdb lists it. The V and J genes are TRBV28 and TRBJ2-1; the table's D call, TRBD1, was not checked against the DNA. Germline CDR1 MDHEN, CDR2 SYDVKM. Ends included, the CDR3 has 14 residues. The CDR3: CASSFLEIGRERFF.

This clonotype occurred a few times. This sequence joins TRBV5-5 and TRBJ2-1; 7 bases fit TRBD1. Germline loops: CDR1 SGHKS, CDR2 YYEKEE (reference sequence). V was pared by 6 bases and J by 4 bases, with 10 bases of the junction left unmatched. This CDR3 has 15 residues. Here the CDR3 DNA reads TGTGCCAGCACCTGGGGACAGACCTTATACAATGAGCAGTTCTTC. This codes for CASTWGQTLYNEQFF.

This chain connects TRBV6-6 to TRBJ2-1; weak D call: TRBD2 (6 bases). Germline values: CDR1 MNHNY, CDR2 SVGAGI (reference sequence). The CDR3 runs 15 residues. Trimming cost V 0 bases and J 9 bases, with 15 bases left between them. CDR3 sequence reads: CASSYSGQGSGEQFF. The DNA for the CDR3 is TGTGCCAGCAGTTACTCGGGGCAGGGTAGCGGTGAGCAGTTCTTC.

This sequence joins TRBV27 and TRBJ1-5, with D tentatively TRBD1 (6 bases). Trimming cost V 8 bases and J 7 bases, with 15 bases left between them. This CDR3 is 13 amino acids long. The germline CDR1 and CDR2 sequences are MNHEY and SMNVEV (reference sequence). CDR3 sequence: CASSQLGGQPQHF. The CDR3 DNA reads as TGTGCCAGCTCACAACTGGGGGGCCAGCCCCAGCATTTT.

In this sample, this clonotype turned up a few times. The chain employs TRBV11-3 and TRBJ2-2; D assignment may be TRBD1 or TRBD2 (5 bases each). Germline lookup yields CDR1 SGHNT and CDR2 YENEEA. This CDR3 comprises 15 residues. Trimming took 2 bases from V and 4 from J, leaving 11 bases between them. The CDR3 bases are TGTGCCAGCAGCTTAAGGGCAGGGAGCACCGGGGAGCTGTTTTTT. The encoded protein is CASSLRAGSTGELFF.